The rows below give T cell receptor beta chains drawn from one sample of a study of T cell repertoires in cytomegalovirus infection. TCRdb analysed the reads with MiXCR anew, one entry per CDR3 protein. In the table there are fewer than 550,000 distinct CDR3 sequences, 10% to 12% of which are singletons. Input material: PBMCs. Every receptor here comes from a human donor in good health (CMV status not recorded). Some clones in this sample may be carry-over from other donors' samples. Both conserved end residues are part of each CDR3. A D gene is named only where the DNA matches it firmly. For some rows the clone size is stated as once, few or many, or as a class when expanded; others skip it.

clone_size j_call v_call d_call cdr3_aa cdr3_nt
few TRBJ2-3 TRBV19 NA CASSTGKGDTQYF TGTGCCAGTAGTACCGGGAAGGGGGATACGCAGTATTTT
few TRBJ2-2 TRBV7-9 TRBD2 CASSTGGNTGELFF TGTGCCAGCAGCACGGGGGGGAACACCGGGGAGCTGTTTTTT
many TRBJ1-2 TRBV7-9 NA CASSLLVRPLRYTF TGTGCCAGCAGCCTATTAGTCCGACCCCTCCGCTACACCTTC
NA TRBJ2-1 TRBV7-3 TRBD2 CASSLTSSSGMGEQFF TGTGCCAGCAGCTTAACGTCCTCTAGCGGGATGGGCGAGCAGTTCTTC
NA TRBJ2-3 TRBV29-1 NA CSVREAPTDTQYF TGCAGCGTTAGGGAGGCACCCACAGATACGCAGTATTTT
few TRBJ2-2 TRBV5-1 NA CASSLSSLRRELFF TGCGCCAGCAGCTTGAGTTCTCTTCGGCGGGAGCTGTTTTTT
few TRBJ2-3 TRBV13 NA CASSSGVSLTDTQYF TGTGCCAGCAGCTCAGGGGTAAGCCTCACAGATACGCAGTATTTT
many TRBJ2-5 TRBV28 TRBD2 CASSSGGLAGGPGETQYF TGTGCCAGCAGTTCCGGTGGACTAGCGGGAGGGCCCGGTGAGACCCAGTACTTC
many TRBJ1-4 TRBV11-1 TRBD1 CASSSRTGPTTNEKLFF TGTGCCAGCAGCTCAAGGACAGGGCCGACCACTAATGAAAAACTGTTTTTT
few TRBJ2-1 TRBV9 TRBD1 CASSVELGTGVNNEQFF TGTGCCAGCAGCGTAGAGTTAGGGACAGGGGTTAACAATGAGCAGTTCTTC
many TRBJ1-2 TRBV20-1 NA CSASPGPLLNYGYTF TGCAGTGCTAGCCCTGGGCCGCTACTCAACTATGGCTACACCTTC
NA TRBJ1-2 TRBV29-1 TRBD1 CSVQQGARWGYTF TGCAGCGTCCAACAGGGGGCGAGGTGGGGCTACACCTTC
many TRBJ2-3 TRBV10-3 TRBD2 CAISVPEAGGTDTQYF TGTGCCATCAGCGTACCTGAGGCGGGAGGCACAGATACGCAGTATTTT
many TRBJ2-1 TRBV7-2 TRBD1 CASLQGMVYNEQFF TGTGCCAGCTTACAGGGGATGGTCTACAATGAGCAGTTCTTC
many TRBJ2-7 TRBV10-3 TRBD2 CAISESRLAGEPYEQYF TGTGCCATCAGTGAGTCGAGACTAGCGGGGGAGCCCTACGAGCAGTACTTC
many TRBJ2-1 TRBV2 TRBD2 CASRPSGTYNEQFF TGTGCCAGCAGGCCTAGCGGGACATACAATGAGCAGTTCTTC
many TRBJ1-2 TRBV6-5 TRBD1 CASSWGTGLYGYTF TGTGCCAGCAGTTGGGGGACAGGCCTCTATGGCTACACCTTC
many TRBJ2-6 TRBV7-2 NA CASSPAGGRGANVLTF TGTGCCAGCAGCCCCGCCGGGGGGCGTGGGGCCAACGTCCTGACTTTC
many TRBJ1-2 TRBV10-3 NA CAISERRSGDGYTF TGTGCCATCAGCGAGAGAAGGTCGGGAGATGGCTACACCTTC
NA TRBJ1-5 TRBV5-6 TRBD1 CASSTGQGGVWPQHF TGTGCCAGCAGCACGGGACAGGGGGGCGTTTGGCCCCAGCATTTT
many TRBJ2-1 TRBV6-2/TRBV6-3 TRBD2 CASSSLAGVGEQFF TGTGCCAGCAGTTCGTTAGCGGGAGTAGGTGAGCAGTTCTTC
few TRBJ1-2 TRBV28 NA CASRGIDYGYTF TGTGCCAGTCGGGGTATCGACTATGGCTACACCTTC
many TRBJ1-2 TRBV6-6 NA CASSYSGGRGGYTF TGTGCCAGCAGTTACTCGGGGGGCCGGGGGGGCTACACCTTC
NA TRBJ2-7 TRBV20-1 NA CSADSLTRNEQYF TGCAGTGCCGATTCCTTGACGAGGAACGAGCAGTACTTC
many TRBJ2-5 TRBV11-2 NA CASSTSLGLEETQYF TGTGCCAGCAGCACTAGTTTGGGACTGGAAGAGACCCAGTACTTC